Each of the 22 T cell receptor beta chains below was sequenced from the same sample in a study of CD8 T cells in Susac syndrome. Roughly 0.45 to 1 ug RNA was reverse transcribed with random hexamers. A single record per CDR3 protein comes from TCRdb applying MiXCR to the immunoSEQ multiplex PCR reads. This sample yields around 120,000 distinct CDR3 sequences, of which around 94% are seen a single time; approximately 0.12% belongs to the top ten. The specimen was CD4+ T cells from PBMCs. These receptor sequences come from a human donor with multiple sclerosis.

The chain has TRBV18 and TRBJ2-7; D may be TRBD1 or TRBD2 (5 bases each). The germline gives CDR1 KGHSH, CDR2 LQKENI. Trimming cost V 3 bases and J 9 bases, with 18 bases left between them. The CDR3 covers 14 residues. CDR3 region: CASSPRDGDLGQYF. The CDR3 nucleotides are TGTGCCAGCTCACCCCGGGACGGAGACCTAGGGCAGTACTTC.

The chain uses TRBV6-2 or TRBV6-3 and TRBJ1-1; D uncertain. This CDR3 spans 13 amino acids. Trimming shortened V by 8 bases and J by 1 base, and 11 bases separated the two germline ends. The V gene's germline CDR1 is MNHEY and CDR2 SVGEGT. Here the CDR3 DNA reads TGTGCCAGCTCCTACCCGGGGAACACTGAAGCTTTCTTT. Amino acids: CASSYPGNTEAFF.

The count of this clonotype is one. A read error may account for a junction end that differs from germline. The gene calls are TRBV6-6 and TRBJ1-1; D not resolved. The CDR3 is made up of 14 amino acids. Per the germline V gene, CDR1 is MNHNY and CDR2 is SVGAGI (reference sequence). As DNA, the CDR3 is TGTGCCAGCAGTACGGACCCGTTGAAGACTGAAGCTTTCTTT. Its translation: CASSTDPLKTEAFF.

This clonotype was counted once. The gene calls are TRBV7-8 and TRBJ2-3; tentatively, D is TRBD1 (7 bases). Germline V gene sequence: CDR1 SGHVS, CDR2 FQNEAQ. V dropped 5 bases and J dropped 1 base, with 16 bases sitting between them. The length of the CDR3 is 16 residues. The CDR3 region is CASSPSAGTGTDTQYF. CDR3 sequence (DNA): TGTGCCAGCAGCCCAAGCGCGGGGACAGGCACAGATACGCAGTATTTT.

The gene calls are TRBV5-4 and TRBJ1-1, with TRBD1 matching 9 bases. CDR1 is SGHNT and CDR2 is YYREEE in the germline V gene (reference sequence). V lost 4 bases, J lost 1 base, and 5 bases stayed unmatched. The CDR3 covers 15 residues. The CDR3 reads CASSPLQGANTEAFF. Written as DNA, the CDR3 is TGTGCCAGCAGCCCACTACAGGGGGCGAACACTGAAGCTTTCTTT.

The V and J genes are TRBV2 and TRBJ1-1; 7 bases are shared with TRBD1. Germline values: CDR1 SNHLY, CDR2 FYNNEI. J lost 5 bases, V lost 7 bases, and 16 bases had no gene match. The CDR3 contains 16 residues. For the CDR3, the DNA is TGTGCCAGCACCCTTAATGGGGGACAGCTTACGACTGAAGCTTTCTTT. Translation gives CASTLNGGQLTTEAFF.

V usage is TRBV2 and J usage is TRBJ1-1; TRBD1 aligns across 9 bases. The CDR3 consists of 15 residues. V lost 7 bases, J lost 5 bases, and 11 bases stayed unmatched. Germline loops: CDR1 SNHLY, CDR2 FYNNEI. The CDR3 sequence: CASNRRTGEGTEAFF. CDR3 nucleotides: TGTGCCAGCAATCGTAGGACAGGGGAGGGGACTGAAGCTTTCTTT.

The chain combines TRBV6-5 with TRBJ1-1; unclear D gene. V dropped 6 bases and J dropped 5 bases, with 10 bases sitting between them. The CDR3 sequence is 12 residues long. In germline, CDR1 is MNHEY, CDR2 SVGAGI. The chain's CDR3 is CASSSRRTEAFF. DNA of the CDR3: TGTGCCAGCAGCTCCAGACGGACTGAAGCTTTCTTT.

V is TRBV5-1 and J is TRBJ2-1; D remains ambiguous. CDR3 length: 12 amino acids. The V gene's germline CDR1 is SGHRS and CDR2 YFSETQ. V was trimmed by 5 bases and J by 10 bases, leaving 13 bases between them. This chain's CDR3 is CASRPRMGEQFF. Written as DNA, the CDR3 is TGCGCCAGCAGACCTAGGATGGGCGAGCAGTTCTTC.

The chain is built from TRBV10-3 and TRBJ2-5; D possibly uses TRBD1 or TRBD2 (5 bases each). CDR1 and CDR2 (germline): ENHRY, SYGVKD. CDR3 length: 12 amino acids. V was pared by 7 bases and J by 5 bases, with 11 bases between. The DNA of the CDR3 is TGTGCCATCAAGGACTGGGACGAGACCCAGTACTTC. This translates into CAIKDWDETQYF.

The rearrangement joins TRBV5-1 to TRBJ2-5; 9 bases line up with TRBD2. This CDR3 has 17 residues. The V segment lost 3 bases and the J segment 5 bases; nucleotides outside the gene matches: 14. Germline CDR1 reads SGHRS; CDR2 reads YFSETQ. For the CDR3, the DNA is TGCGCCAGCAGCTCAATCCCGGGACTAGCCGGAGGCGAGACCCAGTACTTC. This codes for CASSSIPGLAGGETQYF.

The gene calls are TRBV4-2 and TRBJ2-7; 9 positions match TRBD2. Germline V gene lookup returns CDR1 LGHNA and CDR2 YNFKEQ. This CDR3 spans 16 amino acids. Losses at the gene ends were 5 bases for V and 0 bases for J; bases not matched to a gene: 8. CDR3 DNA sequence: TGTGCCAGCAGCAGCGGGGGGAAATTAATCTCCTACGAGCAGTACTTC. It yields the protein CASSSGGKLISYEQYF.

V and J are TRBV2 and TRBJ1-2, with D uncertain. The CDR3 totals 13 residues. V was trimmed by 5 bases and J by 1 base, leaving 8 bases between them. From germline, CDR1 is SNHLY and CDR2 FYNNEI. The CDR3 here is CASSQTDNYGYTF. The CDR3 DNA reads TGTGCCAGCAGTCAAACGGATAACTATGGCTACACCTTC.

The chain employs TRBV7-9 and TRBJ2-2, with 8 bases fitting TRBD1. Trimming removed 1 base from V and 5 bases from J; junction bases left unmatched: 3. Germline CDR1 and CDR2: SEHNR and FQNEAQ (reference sequence). The CDR3 has 15 amino acids. The CDR3 region is CASSLGDRTTGELFF. DNA of the CDR3: TGTGCCAGCAGCTTAGGGGACAGGACAACCGGGGAGCTGTTTTTT. The full variable domain, its missing parts supplied by reference TRBV7-9 and TRBJ2-2, is DTGVSQNPRHKITKRGQNVTFRCDPISEHNRLYWYRQTLGQGPEFLTYFQNEAQLEKSRLLSDRFSAERPKGSFSTLEIQRTEQGDSAMYLCASSLGDRTTGELFFGEGSRLTVL.

This sequence joins TRBV10-3 and TRBJ1-5; D is unclear. Germline V gene lookup returns CDR1 ENHRY and CDR2 SYGVKD. The V end lost 10 bases, the J end lost 4 bases, and 11 bases lay between the germline ends. This CDR3 comprises 12 residues. CDR3 loop: CATNDGNQPQHF. Written as DNA, the CDR3 is TGTGCCACCAACGACGGGAATCAGCCCCAGCATTTT.

V and J are TRBV4-2 and TRBJ2-4; possible D gene TRBD2, 5 bases. V was clipped by 0 bases and J by 7 bases, with 25 bases between them. CDR3 length equals 19 residues. The germline V gene has CDR1 LGHNA and CDR2 YNFKEQ. CDR3 sequence reads: CASSQEITGIVNRGNIQYF. In DNA form, the CDR3 reads TGTGCCAGCAGCCAAGAAATAACGGGGATAGTGAATCGCGGGAACATTCAGTACTTC.

The chain uses TRBV4-2 and TRBJ2-5, with D tentatively TRBD2 (6 bases). The ends were cut back, 0 bases at V and 6 bases at J, with 17 bases in the middle. Germline V lookup: CDR1 LGHNA, CDR2 YNFKEQ. CDR3 length: 16 amino acids. CDR3 sequence (DNA): TGTGCCAGCAGCCAAGATATTTCGGGAGTGTCAAAGACCCAGTACTTC. Translated: CASSQDISGVSKTQYF.

The chain carries TRBV6-6 and TRBJ1-5, with no clear D. The CDR3 has 15 residues. Germline lookup yields CDR1 MNHNY and CDR2 SVGAGI (reference sequence). Trimming shortened V by 2 bases and J by 0 bases, and 8 bases separated the two germline ends. DNA of the CDR3: TGTGCCAGCAGTTACGAGGAGGGTAGCAATCAGCCCCAGCATTTT. Amino acid sequence: CASSYEEGSNQPQHF.

V and J are TRBV18 and TRBJ1-4, with D perhaps matching TRBD1 (5 bases). CDR1 and CDR2 from the germline V gene are KGHSH and LQKENI. This CDR3 has 15 amino acids. Deletions cut 1 base from V and 8 bases from J, with 14 bases between. The CDR3 protein is CASSPQSGRDEKLFF. The CDR3 DNA is TGTGCCAGCTCACCACAGTCGGGACGGGACGAAAAACTGTTTTTT.

This chain's CDR3 is CASSQDDRRYTF. CDR3 DNA sequence: TGTGCCAGCAGCCAAGACGACAGGAGATACACCTTC. This sequence joins TRBV3-1 and TRBJ1-2, with a weak D call TRBD1 (6 bases). The CDR3 length is 12 residues. In germline, CDR1 is LGHDT, CDR2 YNNKEL (reference sequence). V was cut by 0 bases and J by 11 bases, with 10 bases left in between. The full variable domain, completed using reference TRBV3-1 and TRBJ1-2, is DTAVSQTPKYLVTQMGNDKSIKCEQNLGHDTMYWYKQDSKKFLKIMFSYNNKELIINETVPNRFSPKSPDKAHLNLHINSLELGDSAVYFCASSQDDRRYTFGSGTRLTVV.

This sequence joins TRBV10-3 and TRBJ1-5, with D perhaps matching TRBD1 (6 bases). This CDR3 has 15 residues. The germline V gene encodes CDR1 ENHRY and CDR2 SYGVKD. V lost 2 bases, J lost 3 bases, and 11 bases lay in between. Here the CDR3 DNA reads TGTGCCATCAGTGAGGGCAGGGGCAACAATCAGCCCCAGCATTTT. Amino acids: CAISEGRGNNQPQHF.

The chain employs TRBV29-1 and TRBJ2-1; 13 bases are shared with TRBD2. The CDR3 is 13 amino acids. CDR1 SQVTM and CDR2 ANQGSEA come from the germline V gene. The CDR3 DNA reads TGCAGTGGGGGGACTAGCGGGGCTAATGAGCAGTTCTTC. This gives the protein CSGGTSGANEQFF.